This T cell receptor (beta chain) is drawn from a study of blood T cell repertoires in COVID-19 (dated by TCRdb to about 2020). In terms of the full investigation: Samples covering the acute and convalescent phases of COVID-19 were provided by collaborators in the United States, Italy and Spain. A freely available public database, intended as a resource for researchers studying the immune response to SARS-CoV-2, is where the repertoires were released. The sample metadata nearly always contained a de-identified subject ID, COVID-19 status, age in years and sex. The samples were drawn from the first 160 participants of the ongoing ImmuneRACE study and from roughly 1,300 subjects provided by 6 global collaborators. Where HLA class I and class II types were available, the types were taken from metadata supplied by the sample provider, not from assay-based typing. The dataset comprised deeply sampled blood TCRbeta repertoires from subjects exposed to, actively infected with, or recovered from COVID-19. The prospective study material was composed of cDNA or gDNA derived from T cells, B-cell-depleted T cells, or PBMCs. Overall results and qualifications from the work: Clinical and demographic metadata were provided uncurated, with the amount varying by source and participant.

TCRbeta CDR3 regions were amplified from genomic DNA by means of the immunoSEQ Assay, a bias-controlled multiplex PCR. As for the original processing: Nucleated cell counts per sample were estimated from amplification of reference gene primers within the assay. Sequence reads were collapsed and filtered to measure the absolute abundance of every unique TCRbeta CDR3 rearrangement. Productive Simpson clonality was computed per sample as the square root of Simpson's diversity index over productive rearrangements. In its TCRdb copy, this immuneACCESS table keeps in-frame sequences only and misses some clones. Where compared with another copy, unresolved V genes explain less than half of these, and the others have no known cause. V, J and clone size are taken as reported in that table, and D and trimming were inferred from the DNA itself. A total of about 130,000 clones appear in this sample, about 76% of them only once. The top ten clonotypes cover approximately 5.2% of the sample.

One collaborating source in Seattle enrolled patients while the patients were actively infected and followed the patients over time throughout the course of disease. Whole blood was collected in K2EDTA tubes by collaborating institutions according to the institutions' own protocols. For TCRbeta analysis, collaborators shipped samples as frozen whole blood, isolated PBMCs, or DNA extracted from either of those sample types. Notes on this clone: The antigen it recognizes is unknown. There are no base qualities to consult, and no much larger clone falls within one base.

The germline V gene provides CDR1 MDHEN and CDR2 SYDVKM. V and J are truncated by 1 base and 6 bases respectively, leaving an intervening sequence of 12 bases. The CDR3 runs 14 amino acids, cysteine and phenylalanine included. The read is trimmed to its CDR3 DNA, 42 bases read in frame from base 1. The sample comprised peripheral blood. This clonotype originated in a woman in her seventies with COVID-19, enrolled during active disease. Recombination connected TRBV28 to TRBJ1-2; the D gene is perhaps TRBD1, from 6 matching bases. The CDR3 region has the sequence CASSLLGKGDGYTF. The sequenced DNA: TGTGCCAGCAGTTTATTAGGGAAGGGGGATGGCTACACCTTC.